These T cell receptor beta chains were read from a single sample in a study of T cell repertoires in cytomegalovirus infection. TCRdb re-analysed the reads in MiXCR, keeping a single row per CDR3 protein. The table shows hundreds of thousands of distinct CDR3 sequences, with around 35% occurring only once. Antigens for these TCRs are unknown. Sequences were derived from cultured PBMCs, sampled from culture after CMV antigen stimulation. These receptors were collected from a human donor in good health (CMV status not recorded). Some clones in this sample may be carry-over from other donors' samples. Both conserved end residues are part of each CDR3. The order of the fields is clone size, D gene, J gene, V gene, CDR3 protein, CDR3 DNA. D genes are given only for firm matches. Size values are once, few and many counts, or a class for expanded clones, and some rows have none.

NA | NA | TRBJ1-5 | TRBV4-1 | CASSQGSSRGQPQHF | TGTGCCAGCAGCCAGGGTTCGTCCAGGGGACAGCCCCAGCATTTT
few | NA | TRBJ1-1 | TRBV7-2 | CASSLGGGGKTEAFF | TGTGCCAGCAGCTTAGGTGGCGGGGGAAAGACTGAAGCTTTCTTT
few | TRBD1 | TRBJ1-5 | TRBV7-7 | CASSPKGTGAGQPQHF | TGTGCCAGCAGCCCCAAGGGGACAGGGGCAGGGCAGCCCCAGCATTTT
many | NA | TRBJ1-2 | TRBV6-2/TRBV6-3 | CASSSRGSRTHGYTF | TGTGCCAGCAGTTCCCGGGGCAGTCGGACCCATGGCTACACCTTC
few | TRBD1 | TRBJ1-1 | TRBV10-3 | CAISGDRGDTEAFF | TGTGCCATCAGTGGGGACAGGGGGGACACTGAAGCTTTCTTT
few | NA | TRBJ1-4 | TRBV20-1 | CSAQVADRTVEKLFF | TGCAGTGCTCAGGTCGCCGATAGGACTGTGGAAAAACTGTTTTTT
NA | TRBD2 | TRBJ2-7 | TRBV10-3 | CAISERLAGAYEQYF | TGTGCCATCAGTGAGCGACTAGCGGGGGCCTACGAGCAGTACTTC
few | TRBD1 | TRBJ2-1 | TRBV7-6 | CASSFSPGQNNEQFF | TGTGCCAGCAGCTTTTCCCCGGGACAGAACAATGAGCAGTTCTTC
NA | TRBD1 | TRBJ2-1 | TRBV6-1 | CASSDSRGNEQFF | TGTGCCAGCAGTGACAGCAGGGGGAATGAGCAGTTCTTC
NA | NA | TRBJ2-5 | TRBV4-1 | CASSQAAAGTETQYF | TGCGCCAGCAGCCAAGCTGCGGCGGGTACAGAGACCCAGTACTTC
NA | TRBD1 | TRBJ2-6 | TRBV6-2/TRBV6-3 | CASRPRTGTRSGANVLTF | TGTGCCAGCAGACCGAGGACAGGGACGCGTAGTGGGGCCAACGTCCTGACTTTC
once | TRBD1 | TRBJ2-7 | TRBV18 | CASSQGQASYEQYF | TGTGCCAGCTCCCAGGGACAGGCTTCCTACGAGCAGTACTTC
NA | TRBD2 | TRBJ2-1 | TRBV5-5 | CASSVSGRSGDEQFF | TGTGCCAGCTCTGTTAGCGGGAGAAGTGGGGATGAGCAGTTCTTC
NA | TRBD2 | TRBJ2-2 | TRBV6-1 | CATSKYAGPSGTGELFF | TGTGCCACCAGTAAATATGCAGGACCTAGCGGTACCGGGGAGCTGTTTTTT
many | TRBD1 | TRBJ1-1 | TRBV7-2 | CASSWVTGEGAEAFF | TGTGCCAGCAGCTGGGTGACAGGGGAGGGGGCTGAAGCTTTCTTT
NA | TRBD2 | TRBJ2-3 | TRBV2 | CASSGEAGGLYDTQYF | TGTGCCAGCAGTGGGGAGGCGGGGGGGCTTTACGATACGCAGTATTTT
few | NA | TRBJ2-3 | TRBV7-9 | CASSNSGSTDTQYF | TGTGCCAGCAGCAATAGCGGAAGCACAGATACGCAGTATTTT
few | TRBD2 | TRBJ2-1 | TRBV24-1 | CATSETGGRDEQFF | TGTGCCACCAGTGAGACGGGGGGGCGCGATGAGCAGTTCTTC
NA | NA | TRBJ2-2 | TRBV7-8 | CASSLVRGDTGELFF | TGTGCCAGCAGCTTAGTCAGGGGAGACACCGGGGAGCTGTTTTTT
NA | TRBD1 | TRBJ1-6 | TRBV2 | CASTGQINSPLHF | TGTGCCAGCACGGGACAGATTAATTCACCCCTCCACTTT
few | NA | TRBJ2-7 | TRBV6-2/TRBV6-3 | CASSYHLGGVNYEQYF | TGTGCCAGCAGTTACCATCTCGGGGGAGTGAACTACGAGCAGTACTTC
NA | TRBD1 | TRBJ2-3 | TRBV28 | CASSLASTGGDTQYF | TGTGCCAGCAGTTTAGCCTCGACAGGGGGCGATACGCAGTATTTT
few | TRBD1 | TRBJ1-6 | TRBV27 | CASLPLGIGGRDSPLHF | TGTGCCAGCCTCCCATTGGGGATAGGGGGCAGGGATTCACCCCTCCACTTT
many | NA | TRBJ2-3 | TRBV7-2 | CASGSGMDTQYF | TGTGCCAGCGGCTCCGGTATGGATACGCAGTATTTT
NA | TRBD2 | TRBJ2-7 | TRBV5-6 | CASSAEPGLASYEQYF | TGTGCCAGCAGCGCCGAACCGGGACTAGCGTCCTACGAGCAGTACTTC
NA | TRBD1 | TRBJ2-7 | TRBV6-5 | CASSYSRDRGEQYF | TGTGCCAGCAGTTACTCGAGGGACAGGGGTGAGCAGTACTTC
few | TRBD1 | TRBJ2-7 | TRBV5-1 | CASSPTGGVSYEQYF | TGCGCCAGCAGCCCCACAGGGGGCGTCTCCTACGAGCAGTACTTC
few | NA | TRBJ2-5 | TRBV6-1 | CASNAGAAQETQYF | TGTGCCAGCAACGCCGGGGCCGCTCAAGAGACCCAGTACTTC
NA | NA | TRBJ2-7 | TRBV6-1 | CASSETGTNEQYF | TGTGCCAGCAGTGAAACGGGTACCAACGAGCAGTACTTC
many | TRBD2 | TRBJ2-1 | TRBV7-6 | CASSHSTSGFNEQFF | TGTGCCAGCAGCCATTCGACTAGCGGATTCAATGAGCAGTTCTTC
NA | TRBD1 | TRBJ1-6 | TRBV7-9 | CASSFARGFDNSPLHF | TGTGCCAGCAGCTTCGCCAGGGGGTTTGATAATTCACCCCTCCACTTT
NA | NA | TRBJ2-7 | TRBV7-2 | CASSLFGPFVQYF | TGTGCCAGCAGCTTATTCGGCCCTTTCGTTCAGTACTTC
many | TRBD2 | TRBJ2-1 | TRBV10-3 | CAISEPPSGRASEQFF | TGTGCCATCAGTGAGCCCCCTAGCGGGAGGGCCAGTGAGCAGTTCTTC
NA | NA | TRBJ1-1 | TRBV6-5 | CASSYGVSGLSTEAFF | TGTGCCAGCAGTTACGGGGTTTCGGGGCTAAGCACTGAAGCTTTCTTT
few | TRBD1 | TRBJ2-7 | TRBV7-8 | CASSLQGTGHYEQYF | TGTGCCAGCAGCTTACAAGGGACAGGACACTACGAGCAGTACTTC
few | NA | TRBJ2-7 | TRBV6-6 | CASTPLGTYEQYF | TGTGCCAGCACCCCTTTGGGGACCTACGAGCAGTACTTC
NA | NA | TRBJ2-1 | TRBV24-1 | CATTVRSTNEQFF | TGTGCCACGACGGTGCGGAGTACTAATGAGCAGTTCTTC
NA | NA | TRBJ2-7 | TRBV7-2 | CASSRGGGEAYEQYF | TGTGCCAGCAGTCGAGGGGGGGGAGAGGCTTACGAGCAGTACTTC
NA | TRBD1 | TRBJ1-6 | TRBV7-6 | CASSLKLAGGNNSPLHF | TGTGCCAGCAGCTTAAAGTTGGCAGGGGGCAATAATTCACCCCTCCACTTT
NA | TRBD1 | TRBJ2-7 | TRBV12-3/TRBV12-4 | CASKKGGGQGAYEQYF | TGTGCCAGCAAAAAAGGGGGGGGACAGGGGGCCTACGAGCAGTACTTC
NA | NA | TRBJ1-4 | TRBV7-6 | CASIRGASNEKLFF | TGTGCCAGCATTAGGGGGGCCTCTAATGAAAAACTGTTTTTT
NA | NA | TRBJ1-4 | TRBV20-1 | CSAEKRANEKLFF | TGCAGTGCTGAGAAGAGGGCTAATGAAAAACTGTTTTTT
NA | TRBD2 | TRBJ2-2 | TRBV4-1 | CASSQRLAVTGELFF | TGCGCCAGCAGCCAGCGACTAGCGGTCACCGGGGAGCTGTTTTTT
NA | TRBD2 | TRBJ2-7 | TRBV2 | CASSPGRGGNLKEQYF | TGTGCCAGCAGCCCAGGGCGGGGGGGTAACCTAAAGGAGCAGTACTTC
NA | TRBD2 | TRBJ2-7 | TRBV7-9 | CASSPRREGTYEQYF | TGTGCCAGCAGCCCCCGCCGGGAGGGGACCTACGAGCAGTACTTC
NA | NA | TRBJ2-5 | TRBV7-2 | CASSSQPGETQYF | TGTGCCAGCAGCTCTCAACCCGGGGAGACCCAGTACTTC